Below, 5 T cell receptor beta chains from the same sample are listed, as sequenced in a study of technical replicates of blood from several donors. Generated by immunoSEQ multiplex PCR, the TCRdb table keeps only in-frame clones and is missing some. The data show 70,000 to 95,000 clones, 90% to 95% seen once. Specimen: T cells isolated from PBMCs. The receptors were sampled from a human donor in good health.

The CDR3 region has the DNA TGTGCCACCTTCTCGGTTGTGAATGAGCAGTTCTTC. It translates to CATFSVVNEQFF. The V gene is TRBV2, the J gene TRBJ2-1; unclear D gene. The germline V gene encodes CDR1 SNHLY and CDR2 FYNNEI. V was clipped by 10 bases and J by 7 bases, with 14 bases between them. This CDR3 region has 12 residues.

The V call is TRBV5-3, the J call TRBJ1-1, with D maybe TRBD1 (5 bases). TRBV5-3 qualifies as an ORF whose function is uncertain. CDR3 size: 14 residues. Trimming took off 0 bases at V and 2 bases at J, with 8 bases between the two ends. As DNA, the CDR3 is TGTGCCAGAAGCTTGGGCAGGACAAACACTGAAGCTTTCTTT. Its translation: CARSLGRTNTEAFF.

This clone was observed a few times. This chain joins TRBV4-1 and TRBJ1-5; D might be TRBD1 (6 bases). Trimming left V 5 bases short and J 6 bases short, with 11 bases between. Germline CDR1 is MGHRA and CDR2 is YSYEKL. CDR3 length: 13 residues. The CDR3 loop is CASSYRETQPQHF. CDR3 coding DNA: TGCGCCAGCAGCTACAGGGAAACTCAGCCCCAGCATTTT.

This chain uses TRBV6-1 with TRBJ2-7, with 8 bases fitting TRBD1. V shed 4 bases and J 5 bases; nucleotides not matched to a gene: 10. Looked up from germline, CDR1 is MNHNS and CDR2 is SASEGT. The CDR3 totals 15 residues. The CDR3: CASSVHRGNVDEQYF. As DNA, the CDR3 is TGTGCCAGCAGTGTACACAGGGGGAATGTGGACGAGCAGTACTTC.

V and J are TRBV10-3 and TRBJ1-3; 7 bases are shared with TRBD1. Looked up from germline, CDR1 is ENHRY and CDR2 is SYGVKD. V trimming: 6 bases; J trimming: 4 bases; junction bases outside the gene matches: 15. The CDR3 runs to 17 residues. CDR3 residues: CAISSSMTGSYGNTIYF. The DNA of the CDR3 is TGTGCCATCAGCTCCTCGATGACAGGGTCTTACGGAAACACCATATATTTT.